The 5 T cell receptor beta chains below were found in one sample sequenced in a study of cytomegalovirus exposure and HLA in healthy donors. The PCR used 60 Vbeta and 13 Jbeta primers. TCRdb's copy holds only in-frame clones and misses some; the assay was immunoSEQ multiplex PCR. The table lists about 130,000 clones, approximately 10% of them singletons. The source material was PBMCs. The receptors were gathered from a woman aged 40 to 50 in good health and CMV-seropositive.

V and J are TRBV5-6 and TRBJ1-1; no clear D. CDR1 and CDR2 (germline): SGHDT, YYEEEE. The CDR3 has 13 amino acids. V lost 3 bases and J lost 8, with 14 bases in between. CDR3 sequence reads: CASSSGSFLEAFF. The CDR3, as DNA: TGTGCCAGCAGCTCCGGGTCCTTCCTAGAAGCTTTCTTT.

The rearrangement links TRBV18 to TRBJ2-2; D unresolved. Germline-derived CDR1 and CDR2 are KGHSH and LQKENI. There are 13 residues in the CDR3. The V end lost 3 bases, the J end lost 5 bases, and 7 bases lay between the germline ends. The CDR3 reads CASSPTRTGELFF. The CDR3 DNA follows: TGTGCCAGCTCACCGACGAGGACCGGGGAGCTGTTTTTT.

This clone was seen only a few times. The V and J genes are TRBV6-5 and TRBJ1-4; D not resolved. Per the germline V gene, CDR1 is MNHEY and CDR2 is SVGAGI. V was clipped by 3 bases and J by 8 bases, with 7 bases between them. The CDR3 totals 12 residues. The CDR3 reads CASSYTGEKLFF. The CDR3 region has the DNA TGTGCCAGCAGTTATACGGGGGAAAAACTGTTTTTT.

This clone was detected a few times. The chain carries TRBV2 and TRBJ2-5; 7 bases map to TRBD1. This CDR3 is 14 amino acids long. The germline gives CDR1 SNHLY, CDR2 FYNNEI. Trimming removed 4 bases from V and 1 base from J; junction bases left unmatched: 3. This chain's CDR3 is CASSVRTGQETQYF. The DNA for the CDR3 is TGTGCCAGCAGTGTACGGACAGGCCAAGAGACCCAGTACTTC.

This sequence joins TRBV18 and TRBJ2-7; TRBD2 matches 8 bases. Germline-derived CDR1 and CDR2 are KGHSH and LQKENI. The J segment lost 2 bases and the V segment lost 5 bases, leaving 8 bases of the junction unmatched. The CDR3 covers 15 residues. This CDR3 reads CASSYTSGDTYEQYF. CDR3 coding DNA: TGTGCCAGCTCATACACTAGCGGAGATACCTACGAGCAGTACTTC.